This TCR beta chain was profiled in a study of blood T cell repertoires in COVID-19. Per the original methods: Reference gene primers were amplified, and this amplification served to estimate nucleated cell counts. Assay: immunoSEQ multiplex PCR; the TCRdb copy retains only in-frame clones and omits some. V and J calls and clone size are as listed in that table; D and trimming were resolved from the DNA. The profile shows around 78,000 clones, around 86% of them singletons. V was pared by 3 bases and J by 9 bases, with 13 bases of the junction left unmatched. Germline values: CDR1 SGHTA, CDR2 FQGNSA. The CDR3 totals 17 residues.

The sequence came from a woman in her sixties with acute or convalescent COVID-19. Material: peripheral blood. The rearrangement links TRBV7-2 to TRBJ2-1, with 11 bases matching TRBD2. CDR3 DNA: TGTGCCAGCAGCTTCCCCACTAGCGGGAGAGCATTGGGTGAGCAGTTCTTC. Translation: CASSFPTSGRALGEQFF.